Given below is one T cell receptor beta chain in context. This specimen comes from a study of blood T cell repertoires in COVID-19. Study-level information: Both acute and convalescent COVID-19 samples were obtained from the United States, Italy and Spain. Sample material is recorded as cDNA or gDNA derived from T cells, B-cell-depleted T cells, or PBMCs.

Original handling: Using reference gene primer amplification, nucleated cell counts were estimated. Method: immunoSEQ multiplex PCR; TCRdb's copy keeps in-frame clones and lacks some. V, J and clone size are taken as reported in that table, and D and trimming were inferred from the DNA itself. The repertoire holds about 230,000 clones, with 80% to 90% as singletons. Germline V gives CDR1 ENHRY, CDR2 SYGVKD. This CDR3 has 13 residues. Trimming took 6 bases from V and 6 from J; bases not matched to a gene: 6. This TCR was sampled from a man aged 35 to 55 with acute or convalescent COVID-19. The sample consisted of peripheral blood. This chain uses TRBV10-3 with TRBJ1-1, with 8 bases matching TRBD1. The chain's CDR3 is CAIRPGGEAEAFF. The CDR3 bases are TGTGCCATCAGACCAGGGGGCGAGGCTGAAGCTTTCTTT.